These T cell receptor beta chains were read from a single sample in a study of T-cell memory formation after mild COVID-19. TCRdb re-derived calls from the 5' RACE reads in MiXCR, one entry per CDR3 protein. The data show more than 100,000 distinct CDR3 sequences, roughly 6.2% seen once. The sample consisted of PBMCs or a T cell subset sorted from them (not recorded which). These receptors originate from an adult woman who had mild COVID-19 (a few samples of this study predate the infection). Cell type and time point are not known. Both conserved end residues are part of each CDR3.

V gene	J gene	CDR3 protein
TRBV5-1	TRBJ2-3	CASSLTGQGTDTQYF
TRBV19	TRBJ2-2	CASSMGTQNTGELFF
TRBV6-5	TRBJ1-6	CASRTGNSPLHF
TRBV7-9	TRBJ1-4	CASSFAGTELNEKLFF
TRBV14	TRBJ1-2	CASSRSSGERDGYTF
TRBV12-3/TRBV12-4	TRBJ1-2	CASSLASGKTNYGYTF
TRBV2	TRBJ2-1	CASRRISEQFF
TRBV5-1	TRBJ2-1	CASSQDRLYNEQFF
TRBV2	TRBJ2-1	CASSDVQGVPQFF
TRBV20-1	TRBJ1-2	CSASSGTHLLSYGYTF
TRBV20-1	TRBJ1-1	CSASRQGTEAFF
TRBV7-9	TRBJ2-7	CARSSTGSAYEQYF
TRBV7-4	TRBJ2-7	CASSLAPDRVVSYEQYF
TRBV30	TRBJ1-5	CAWSSGTANQPQHF
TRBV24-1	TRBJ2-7	CATSDSGTGGEQYF
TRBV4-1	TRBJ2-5	CASSQDSTGGWRTQYF
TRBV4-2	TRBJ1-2	CASSQPGQGLNYGYTF
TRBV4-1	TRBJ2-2	CASSPLLKTGELFF
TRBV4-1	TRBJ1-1	CASSQYSGTGGLSTEAFF
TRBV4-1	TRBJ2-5	CASSQWRGETQYF
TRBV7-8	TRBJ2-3	CASVRTSTDTQYF
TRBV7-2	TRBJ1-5	CASSLAPDRGNQPQHF
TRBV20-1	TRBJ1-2	CSARQGARNYGYTF
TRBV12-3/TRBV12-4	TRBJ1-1	CASSPGAGLNTEAFF
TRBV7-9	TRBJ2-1	CASSSDFGPRTGNGNEQFF
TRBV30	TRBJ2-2	CAWSPYPGTKNTGELFF
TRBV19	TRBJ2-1	CASSPGLAGGADEQFF
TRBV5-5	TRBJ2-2	CASSLEKGAGELFF
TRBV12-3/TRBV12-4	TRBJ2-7	CASSLSGGGYEQYF
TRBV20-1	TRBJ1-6	CSAPPQGSYNSPLHF
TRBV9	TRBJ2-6	CASSVGDGANVLTF